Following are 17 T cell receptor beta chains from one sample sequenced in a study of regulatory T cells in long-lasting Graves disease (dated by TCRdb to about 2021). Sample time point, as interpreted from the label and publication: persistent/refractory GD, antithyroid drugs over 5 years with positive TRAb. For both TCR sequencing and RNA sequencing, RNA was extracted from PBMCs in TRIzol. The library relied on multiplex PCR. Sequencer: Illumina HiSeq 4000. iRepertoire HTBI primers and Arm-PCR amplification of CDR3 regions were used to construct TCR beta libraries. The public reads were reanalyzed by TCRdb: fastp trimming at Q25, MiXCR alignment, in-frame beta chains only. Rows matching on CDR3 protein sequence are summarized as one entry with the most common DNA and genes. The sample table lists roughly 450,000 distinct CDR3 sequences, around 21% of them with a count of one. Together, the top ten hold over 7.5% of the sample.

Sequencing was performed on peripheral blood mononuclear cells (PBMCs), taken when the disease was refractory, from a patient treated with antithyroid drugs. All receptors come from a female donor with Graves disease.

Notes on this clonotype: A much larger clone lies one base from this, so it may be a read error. CDR3 in DNA: TGTGCCAGCAAGACCCCCCGGGCTACTAATGAAAAACTGTTTTTT. Translating it yields CASKTPRATNEKLFF. The chain has TRBV28 and TRBJ1-4; D uncertain. CDR1 is MDHEN and CDR2 is SYDVKM in the germline V gene. Trimming stripped 7 bases from V and 2 bases from J, with 14 bases between. The length of the CDR3 is 15 residues.

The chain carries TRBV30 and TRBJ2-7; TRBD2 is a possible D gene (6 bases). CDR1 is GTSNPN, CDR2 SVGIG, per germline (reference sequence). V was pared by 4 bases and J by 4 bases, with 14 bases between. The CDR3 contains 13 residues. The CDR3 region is CAWKMEGKYEQYF. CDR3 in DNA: TGTGCCTGGAAAATGGAGGGGAAGTACGAGCAGTACTTC.

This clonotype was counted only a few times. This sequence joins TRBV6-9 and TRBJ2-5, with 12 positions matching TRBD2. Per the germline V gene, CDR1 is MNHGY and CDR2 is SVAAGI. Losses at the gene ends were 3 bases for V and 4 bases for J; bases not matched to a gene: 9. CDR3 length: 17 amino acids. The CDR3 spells CASSYSLAGGIGETQYF. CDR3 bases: TGTGCCAGCAGTTACAGCCTAGCGGGAGGGATCGGAGAGACCCAGTACTTC.

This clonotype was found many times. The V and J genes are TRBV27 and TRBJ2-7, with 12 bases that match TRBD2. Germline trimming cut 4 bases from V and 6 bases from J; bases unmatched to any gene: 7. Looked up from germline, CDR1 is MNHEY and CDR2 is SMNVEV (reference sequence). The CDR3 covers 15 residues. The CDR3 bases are TGTGCCAGCAGTTCCAGGACTAGCGGGGAGGCCGAGCAGTACTTC. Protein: CASSSRTSGEAEQYF.

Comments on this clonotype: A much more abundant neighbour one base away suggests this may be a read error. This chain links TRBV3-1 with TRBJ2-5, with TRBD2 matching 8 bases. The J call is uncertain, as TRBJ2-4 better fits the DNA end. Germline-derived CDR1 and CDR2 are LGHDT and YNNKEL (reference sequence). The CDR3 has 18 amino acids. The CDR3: CASSQGGRQAGAENIQYF. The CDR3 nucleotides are TGTGCCAGCAGCCAAGGGGGACGGCAAGCGGGAGCCGAAAACATTCAGTACTTC.

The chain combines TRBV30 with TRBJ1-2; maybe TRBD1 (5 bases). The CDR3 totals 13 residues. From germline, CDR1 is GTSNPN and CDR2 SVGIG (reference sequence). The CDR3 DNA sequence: TGTGTAAAGGAGGGGCAGGGTGACTATGGCTACACCTTC. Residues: CVKEGQGDYGYTF.

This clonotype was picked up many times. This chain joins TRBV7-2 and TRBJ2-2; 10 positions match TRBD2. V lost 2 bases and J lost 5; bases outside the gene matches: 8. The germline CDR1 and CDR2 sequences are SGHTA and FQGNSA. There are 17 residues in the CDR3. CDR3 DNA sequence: TGTGCCAGCAGCTTAAGCGGGAGGGCCTTAGCGACCGGGGAGCTGTTTTTT. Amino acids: CASSLSGRALATGELFF. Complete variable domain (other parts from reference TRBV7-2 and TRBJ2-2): GAGVSQSPSNKVTEKGKDVELRCDPISGHTALYWYRQSLGQGLEFLIYFQGNSAPDKSGLPSDRFSAERTGGSVSTLTIQRTQQEDSAVYLCASSLSGRALATGELFFGEGSRLTVL.

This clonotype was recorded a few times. CDR3 bases: TGCGCCAGCAGCTTGAACGACGGAAAACAGGGGATAGCGGGAACATTAAGTAATGAGCAGTTCTTC. Translation gives CASSLNDGKQGIAGTLSNEQFF. The chain couples TRBV5-1 to TRBJ2-1; maybe TRBD2 (8 bases). CDR1 is SGHRS and CDR2 is YFSETQ in the germline V gene. Trimming took off 1 base at V and 7 bases at J, with 36 bases between the two ends. The CDR3 sequence is 22 residues long. The full variable domain, in which reference TRBV5-1 and TRBJ2-1 provide the parts outside the CDR3, is KAGVTQTPRYLIKTRGQQVTLSCSPISGHRSVSWYQQTPGQGLQFLFEYFSETQRNKGNFPGRFSGRQFSNSRSEMNVSTLELGDSALYLCASSLNDGKQGIAGTLSNEQFFGPGTRLTVL.

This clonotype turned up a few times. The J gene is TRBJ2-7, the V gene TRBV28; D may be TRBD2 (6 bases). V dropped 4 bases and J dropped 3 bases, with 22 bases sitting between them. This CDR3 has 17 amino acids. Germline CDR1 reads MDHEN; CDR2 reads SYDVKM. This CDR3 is CASSSRRLSGANYEQYF. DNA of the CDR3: TGTGCCAGCAGTTCCCGACGACTTAGCGGAGCTAACTACGAGCAGTACTTC.

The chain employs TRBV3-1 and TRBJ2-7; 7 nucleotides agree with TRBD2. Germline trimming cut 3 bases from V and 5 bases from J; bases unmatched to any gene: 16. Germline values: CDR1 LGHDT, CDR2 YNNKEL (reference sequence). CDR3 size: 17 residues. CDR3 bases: TGTGCCAGCAGCCATCCTCAAGGAGGGGAGGGCTGGGACGAGCAGTACTTC. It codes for CASSHPQGGEGWDEQYF.

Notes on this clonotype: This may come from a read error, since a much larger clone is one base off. The CDR3 DNA follows: TGTGCCTGGAGGGAGGGACAGGGATCAAAGACCCAGTACTTC. Translating gives CAWREGQGSKTQYF. The rearrangement uses TRBV30 and TRBJ2-5; 9 positions agree with TRBD1. V was pared by 3 bases and J by 6 bases, with 8 bases of the junction left unmatched. The CDR3 totals 14 residues. Germline V lookup: CDR1 GTSNPN, CDR2 SVGIG (reference sequence).

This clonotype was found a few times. The CDR3 DNA reads as TGCAGTGCCAAGACTAGCGGGAGGTCCTACGAGCAGTACTTC. This codes for CSAKTSGRSYEQYF. V is TRBV20-1 and J is TRBJ2-7; 13 bases map to TRBD2. CDR1 DFQATT and CDR2 SNEGSKA come from the germline V gene (reference sequence). The V segment lost 6 bases and the J segment 1 base; nucleotides outside the gene matches: 3. This CDR3 is 14 amino acids long.

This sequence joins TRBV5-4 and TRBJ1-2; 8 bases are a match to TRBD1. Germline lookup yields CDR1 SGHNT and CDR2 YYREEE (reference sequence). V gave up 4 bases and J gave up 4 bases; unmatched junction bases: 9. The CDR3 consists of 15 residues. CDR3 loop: CASSLKQGVGYGYTF. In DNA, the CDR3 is TGTGCCAGCAGCCTCAAACAGGGGGTAGGCTATGGCTACACCTTC.

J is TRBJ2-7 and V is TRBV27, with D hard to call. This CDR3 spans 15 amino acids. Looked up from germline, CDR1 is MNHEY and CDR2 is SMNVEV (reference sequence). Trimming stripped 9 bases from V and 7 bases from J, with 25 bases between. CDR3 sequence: CASQFSRYGVYEQYF. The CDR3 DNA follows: TGTGCCAGTCAATTCTCGCGGTACGGAGTGTATGAGCAGTACTTC.

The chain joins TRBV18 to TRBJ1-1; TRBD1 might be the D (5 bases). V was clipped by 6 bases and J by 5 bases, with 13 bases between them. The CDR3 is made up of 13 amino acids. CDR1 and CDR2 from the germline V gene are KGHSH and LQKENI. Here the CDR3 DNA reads TGTGCCAGCTCCAAACAGGATTCAACTGAAGCTTTCTTT. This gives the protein CASSKQDSTEAFF. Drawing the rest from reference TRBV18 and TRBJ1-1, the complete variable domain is NAGVMQNPRHLVRRRGQEARLRCSPMKGHSHVYWYRQLPEEGLKFMVYLQKENIIDESGMPKERFSAEFPKEGPSILRIQQVVRGDSAAYFCASSKQDSTEAFFGQGTRLTVV.

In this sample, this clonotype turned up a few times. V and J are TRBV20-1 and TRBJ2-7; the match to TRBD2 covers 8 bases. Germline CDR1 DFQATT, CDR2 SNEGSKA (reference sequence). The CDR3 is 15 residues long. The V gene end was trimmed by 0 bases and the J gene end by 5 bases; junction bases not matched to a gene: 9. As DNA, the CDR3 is TGCAGTGCTAGAGATCAGCCTAGCGGGTTGAACGAGCAGTACTTC. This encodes CSARDQPSGLNEQYF.

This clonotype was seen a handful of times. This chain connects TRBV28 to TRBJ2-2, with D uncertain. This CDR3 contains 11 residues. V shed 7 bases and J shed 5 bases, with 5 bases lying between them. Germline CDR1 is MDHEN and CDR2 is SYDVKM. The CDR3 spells CASKVTGELFF. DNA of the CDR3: TGTGCCAGCAAGGTAACCGGGGAGCTGTTTTTT.